This T cell receptor (beta chain) was retrieved from a study of beta chain features in type 1 diabetes. On the study more broadly: The samples had 90 million to 130 million sorted cells examined in all.

CD45RO/CCR7/CD25/CD127/CD95/CD27 staining was used to isolate CD4+ naive, central memory, regulatory and stem cell-like memory cells by sorting. General study findings and limits: These data did not resolve whether HLA type affects TCRB rearrangement. Within the patient group, naive, central memory and Treg TCRB repertoires appeared more similar to each other than within healthy donors. Patients with Type 1 diabetes showed moderately but significantly shorter TCRB CDR3s in all four CD4+ subsets.

Reverse transcription of all isolated RNA meant that expressed TCRB transcripts were sequenced. Here immunoSEQ multiplex PCR was the method, and the copy in TCRdb shows in-frame clones only, minus some. The repertoire consists of about 160,000 clones, with around 8% occurring once and the leading ten covering 0.45% to 0.55%. This clone was found a few times. What it binds is not known. This TCR was sampled from a woman between 18 and 30 years old with type 1 diabetes. The sequenced material came from central memory CD4+ T cells from blood.

CDR3 sequence (DNA): TGTGCCAGCAGTGGGGCGGGCCGGTCGGATGAAAAACTGTTTTTT. Protein sequence: CASSGAGRSDEKLFF. V and J are TRBV25-1 and TRBJ1-4, with no clear D. Germline V gene lookup returns CDR1 MGHDK and CDR2 SYGVNS. The V end lost 4 bases, the J end lost 6 bases, and 15 bases lay between the germline ends. The CDR3 covers 15 residues.